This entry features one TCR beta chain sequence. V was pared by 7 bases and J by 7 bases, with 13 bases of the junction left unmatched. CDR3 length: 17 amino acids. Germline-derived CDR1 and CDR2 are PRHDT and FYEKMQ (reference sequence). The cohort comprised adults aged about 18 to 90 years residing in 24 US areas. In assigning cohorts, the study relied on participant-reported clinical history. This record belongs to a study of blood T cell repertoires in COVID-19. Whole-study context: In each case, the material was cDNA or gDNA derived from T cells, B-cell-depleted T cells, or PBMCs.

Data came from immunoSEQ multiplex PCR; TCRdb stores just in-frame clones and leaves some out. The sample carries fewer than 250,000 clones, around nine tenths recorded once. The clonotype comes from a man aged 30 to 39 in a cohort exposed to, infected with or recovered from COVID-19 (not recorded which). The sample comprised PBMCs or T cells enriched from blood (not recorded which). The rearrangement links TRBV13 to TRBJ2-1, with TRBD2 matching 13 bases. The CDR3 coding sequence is TGTGCCAGCACCCAACTAGCGGGAGGGCTGGATGGGAATGAGCAGTTCTTC. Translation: CASTQLAGGLDGNEQFF.